This T cell receptor beta chain was found in a study of cytomegalovirus exposure and HLA in healthy donors. About the study: The 120 validation repertoires, a later analysis reported, used the same platform as the 550 to 700 repertoires from the first cohort.

Sequenced by immunoSEQ multiplex PCR; TCRdb stores in-frame clones only, minus some. Here the sample spans around 150,000 clones, 88% being singletons. Trimming cost V 0 bases and J 1 base; bases outside gene matches: 3. This CDR3 has 16 amino acids. CDR1 and CDR2 (germline): LNHNV, YYDKDF (reference sequence). Input material: PBMCs. The rearrangement uses TRBV15 and TRBJ2-7; 10 nucleotides line up with TRBD1. The sequence derives from a man between 18 and 29 years old in good health and CMV-seronegative. CDR3 DNA sequence: TGTGCCACCAGCAGAGATCCGGGACAGGGGTCCTACGAGCAGTACTTC. Translating it yields CATSRDPGQGSYEQYF.